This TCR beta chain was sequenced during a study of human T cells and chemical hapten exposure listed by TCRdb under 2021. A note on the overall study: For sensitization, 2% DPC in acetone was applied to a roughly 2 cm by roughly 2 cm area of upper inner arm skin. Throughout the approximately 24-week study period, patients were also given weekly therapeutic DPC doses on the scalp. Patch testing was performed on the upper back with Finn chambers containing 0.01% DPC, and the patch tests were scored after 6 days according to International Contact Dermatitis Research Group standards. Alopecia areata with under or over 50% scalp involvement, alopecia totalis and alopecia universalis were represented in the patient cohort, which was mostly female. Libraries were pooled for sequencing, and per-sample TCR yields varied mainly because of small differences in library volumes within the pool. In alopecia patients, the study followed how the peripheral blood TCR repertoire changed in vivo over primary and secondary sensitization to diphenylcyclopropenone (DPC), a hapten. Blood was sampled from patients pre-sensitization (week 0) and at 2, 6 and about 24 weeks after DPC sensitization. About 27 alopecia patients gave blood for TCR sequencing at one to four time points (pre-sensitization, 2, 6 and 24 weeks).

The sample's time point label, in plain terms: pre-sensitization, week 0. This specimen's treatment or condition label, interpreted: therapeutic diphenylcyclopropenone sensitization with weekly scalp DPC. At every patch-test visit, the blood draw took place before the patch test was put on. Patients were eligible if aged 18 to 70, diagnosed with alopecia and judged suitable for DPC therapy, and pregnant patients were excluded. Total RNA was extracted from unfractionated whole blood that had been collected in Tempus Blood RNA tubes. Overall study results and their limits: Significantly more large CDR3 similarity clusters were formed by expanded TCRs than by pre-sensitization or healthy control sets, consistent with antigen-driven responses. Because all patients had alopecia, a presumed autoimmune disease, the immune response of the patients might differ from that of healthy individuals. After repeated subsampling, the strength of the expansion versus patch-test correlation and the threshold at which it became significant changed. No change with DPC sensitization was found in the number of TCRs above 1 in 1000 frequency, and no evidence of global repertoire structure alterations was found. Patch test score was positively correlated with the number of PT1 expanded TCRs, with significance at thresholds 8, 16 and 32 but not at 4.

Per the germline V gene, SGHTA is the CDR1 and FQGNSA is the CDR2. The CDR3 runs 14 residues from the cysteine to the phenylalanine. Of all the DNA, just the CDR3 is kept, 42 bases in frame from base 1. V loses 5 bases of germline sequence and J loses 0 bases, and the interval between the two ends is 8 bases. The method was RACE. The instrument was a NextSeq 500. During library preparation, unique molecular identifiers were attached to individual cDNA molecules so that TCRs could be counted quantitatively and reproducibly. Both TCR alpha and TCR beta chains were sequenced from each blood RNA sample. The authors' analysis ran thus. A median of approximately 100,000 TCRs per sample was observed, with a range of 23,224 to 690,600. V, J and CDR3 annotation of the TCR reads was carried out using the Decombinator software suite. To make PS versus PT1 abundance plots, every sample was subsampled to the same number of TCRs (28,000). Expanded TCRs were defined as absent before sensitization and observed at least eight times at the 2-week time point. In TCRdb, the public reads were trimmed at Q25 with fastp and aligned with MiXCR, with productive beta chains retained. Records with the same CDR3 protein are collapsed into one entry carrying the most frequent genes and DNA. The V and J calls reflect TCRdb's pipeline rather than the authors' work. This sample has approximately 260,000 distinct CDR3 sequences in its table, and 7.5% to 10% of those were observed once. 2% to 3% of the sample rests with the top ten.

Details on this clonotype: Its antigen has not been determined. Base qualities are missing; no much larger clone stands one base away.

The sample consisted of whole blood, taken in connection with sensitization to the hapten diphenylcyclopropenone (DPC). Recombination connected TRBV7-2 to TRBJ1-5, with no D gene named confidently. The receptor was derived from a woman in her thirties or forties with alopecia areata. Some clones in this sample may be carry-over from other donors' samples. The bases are TGTGCCAGCAGCCAAATTCGTAGCAATCAGCCCCAGCATTTT. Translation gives CASSQIRSNQPQHF. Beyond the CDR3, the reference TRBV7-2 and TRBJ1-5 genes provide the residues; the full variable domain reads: GAGVSQSPSNKVTEKGKDVELRCDPISGHTALYWYRQSLGQGLEFLIYFQGNSAPDKSGLPSDRFSAERTGGSVSTLTIQRTQQEDSAVYLCASSQIRSNQPQHFGDGTRLSIL.